The subject of this entry is one T cell receptor beta chain. As yet, its antigen is unknown. The junction and the germline gene differ at one end; a read error may be behind it. This sample is drawn from a study of T-cell reconstitution after alpha-beta-depleted transplantation in children. Study results and limitations: T-cell counts and diversity at one year following transplant were attributed mainly to newly produced T cells. Alpha-beta T cells present about two months after transplant were reported to originate from several hundred expanded graft clones. At day 60, the high TCRbeta diversity found in some patients originated from recipient T cells and thymic progenitors that had survived.

As it was prepared, the TCRbeta library received unique molecular identifiers. TCRdb itself ran the PCR reads through MiXCR, one entry per CDR3 protein. The table has hundreds of thousands of distinct CDR3 sequences, 15% to 20% seen once; the top ten hold over 25%. The TCR originated in a boy in the first two years of life who had a stem cell transplant for Wiskott-Aldrich syndrome, so the T cells may come from the graft donor. Source: PBMCs, mostly from graft donor cells, taken 360 days after TCRalphabeta/CD19-depleted stem cell transplant.

This CDR3 is CAISESGTGTQPQHF. The CDR3 bases are TGTGCCATCAGCGAGTCGGGGACAGGGACTCAGCCCCAGCATTTT. V is TRBV10-3 and J is TRBJ1-5, with 9 bases lining up with TRBD1. The germline gives CDR1 ENHRY, CDR2 SYGVKD. The CDR3 is 15 residues long.